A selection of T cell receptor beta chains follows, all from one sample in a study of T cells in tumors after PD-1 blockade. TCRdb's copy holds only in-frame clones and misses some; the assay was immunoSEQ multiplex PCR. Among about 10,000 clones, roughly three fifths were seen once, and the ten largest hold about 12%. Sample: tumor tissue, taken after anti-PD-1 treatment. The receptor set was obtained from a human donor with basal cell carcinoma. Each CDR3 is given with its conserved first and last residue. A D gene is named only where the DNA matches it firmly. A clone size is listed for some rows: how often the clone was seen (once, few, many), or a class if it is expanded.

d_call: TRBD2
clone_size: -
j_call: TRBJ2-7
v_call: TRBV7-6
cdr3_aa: CASSSRSVAGGYEQYF
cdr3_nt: TGTGCCAGCAGCTCCCGGTCGGTAGCGGGAGGGTACGAGCAGTACTTC

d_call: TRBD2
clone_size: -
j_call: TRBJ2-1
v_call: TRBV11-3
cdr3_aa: CASSLTSIEQFF
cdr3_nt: TGTGCCAGCAGCTTGACTAGCATTGAGCAGTTCTTC

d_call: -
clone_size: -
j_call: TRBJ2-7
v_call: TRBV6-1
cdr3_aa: CASSELGIYEQYF
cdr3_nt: TGTGCCAGCAGTGAATTGGGGATCTACGAGCAGTACTTC

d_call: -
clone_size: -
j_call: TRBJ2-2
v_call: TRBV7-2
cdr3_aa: CASRAGQNTGELFF
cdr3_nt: TGTGCCAGCAGGGCGGGACAGAACACCGGGGAGCTGTTTTTT

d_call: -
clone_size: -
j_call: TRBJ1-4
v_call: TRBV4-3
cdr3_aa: CASSAEYSNEKLFF
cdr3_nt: TGCGCCAGCAGCGCTGAGTACAGCAATGAAAAACTGTTTTTT

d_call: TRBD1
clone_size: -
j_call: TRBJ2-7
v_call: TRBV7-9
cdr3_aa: CASSAGQGSEQYF
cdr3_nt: TGTGCCAGCAGCGCCGGACAGGGATCCGAGCAGTACTTC

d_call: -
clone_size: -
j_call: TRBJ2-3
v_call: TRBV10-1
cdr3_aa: CARLAGYSSTDTQYF
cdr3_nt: TGCGCCAGACTTGCCGGGTACTCTAGCACAGATACGCAGTATTTT

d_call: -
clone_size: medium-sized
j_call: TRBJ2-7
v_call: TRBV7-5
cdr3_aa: CVRSTRTAEQYF
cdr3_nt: TGTGTCAGAAGCACTAGGACAGCCGAGCAGTACTTC

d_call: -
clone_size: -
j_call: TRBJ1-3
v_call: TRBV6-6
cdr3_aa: CASSYSQGGGNTIYF
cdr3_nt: TGTGCCAGCAGTTACTCCCAGGGTGGGGGAAACACCATATATTTT

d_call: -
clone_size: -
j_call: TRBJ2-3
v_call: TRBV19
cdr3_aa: CASSAPGTYISDTQYF
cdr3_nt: TGTGCCAGTAGTGCCCCAGGGACCTATATATCAGATACGCAGTATTTT

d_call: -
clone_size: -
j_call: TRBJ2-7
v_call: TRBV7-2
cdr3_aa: CASSPYDRTGEQYF
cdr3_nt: TGTGCCAGCAGCCCGTACGATCGAACAGGCGAGCAGTACTTC

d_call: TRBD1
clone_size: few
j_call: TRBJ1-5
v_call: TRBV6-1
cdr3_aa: CASSDGTGGNQPQHF
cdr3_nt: TGTGCCAGCAGTGACGGGACAGGGGGCAATCAGCCCCAGCATTTT

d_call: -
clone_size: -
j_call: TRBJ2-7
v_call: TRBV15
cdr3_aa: CATSWGRGYEQYF
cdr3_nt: TGTGCCACCAGCTGGGGGCGGGGCTACGAGCAGTACTTC

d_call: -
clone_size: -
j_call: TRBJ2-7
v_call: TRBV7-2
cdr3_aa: CASSPPGRAYYEQYF
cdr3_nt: TGTGCCAGCAGCCCACCTGGCAGGGCCTACTACGAGCAGTACTTC

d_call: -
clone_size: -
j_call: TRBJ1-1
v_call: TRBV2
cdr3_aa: CASSDPRGNTEAFF
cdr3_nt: TGTGCCAGCAGTGACCCCCGAGGGAACACTGAAGCTTTCTTT

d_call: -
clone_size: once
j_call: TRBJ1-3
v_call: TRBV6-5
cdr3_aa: CASRGSVNSGNTIYF
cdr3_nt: TGTGCCAGCAGAGGCAGTGTTAACTCTGGAAACACCATATATTTT

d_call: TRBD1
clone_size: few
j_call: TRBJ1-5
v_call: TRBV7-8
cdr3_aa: CASSKLGQGAGQPQHF
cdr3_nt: TGTGCCAGCAGCAAGTTAGGACAGGGGGCAGGTCAGCCCCAGCATTTT

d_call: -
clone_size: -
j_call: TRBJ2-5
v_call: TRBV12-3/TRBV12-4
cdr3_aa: CASSYAGKETQYF
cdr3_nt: TGTGCCAGCAGTTATGCAGGGAAAGAGACCCAGTACTTC

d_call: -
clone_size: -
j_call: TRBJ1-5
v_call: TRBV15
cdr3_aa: CATSRDLGQPQHF
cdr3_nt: TGTGCCACCAGCAGAGATCTGGGGCAGCCCCAGCATTTT

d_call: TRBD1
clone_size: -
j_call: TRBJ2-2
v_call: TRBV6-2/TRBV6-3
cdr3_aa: CASSSYRGSTGELFF
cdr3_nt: TGTGCCAGCAGTTCATACAGGGGGAGCACCGGGGAGCTGTTTTTT

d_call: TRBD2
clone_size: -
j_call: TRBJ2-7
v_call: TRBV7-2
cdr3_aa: CASSLSRVAGTYEQYF
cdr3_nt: TGTGCCAGCAGCTTAAGCAGAGTAGCGGGGACCTACGAGCAGTACTTC

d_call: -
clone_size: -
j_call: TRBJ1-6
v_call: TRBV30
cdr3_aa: CAWSANRVRSPLHF
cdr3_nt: TGTGCCTGGAGTGCGAACAGGGTTCGATCACCCCTCCACTTT

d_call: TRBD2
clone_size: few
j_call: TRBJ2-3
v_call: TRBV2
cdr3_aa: CASNPLSGGAADTQYF
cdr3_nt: TGTGCCAGCAACCCGCTTAGCGGGGGGGCCGCAGATACGCAGTATTTT

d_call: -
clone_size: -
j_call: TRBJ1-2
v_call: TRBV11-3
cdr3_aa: CASSRVRRGRKPDGYTF
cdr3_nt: TGTGCCAGCAGTAGGGTCAGGAGGGGGAGAAAACCTGATGGCTACACCTTC

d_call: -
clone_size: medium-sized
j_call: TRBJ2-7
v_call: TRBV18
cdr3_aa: CASSPTAVGEGQYF
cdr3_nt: TGTGCCAGCTCACCGACAGCCGTAGGCGAGGGGCAGTACTTC

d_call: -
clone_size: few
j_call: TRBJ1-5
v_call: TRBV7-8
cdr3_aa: CASSWVLFQPQHF
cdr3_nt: TGTGCCAGCAGCTGGGTTCTGTTTCAGCCCCAGCATTTT

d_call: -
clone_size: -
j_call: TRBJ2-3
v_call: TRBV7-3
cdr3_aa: CASSLYRTDTQYF
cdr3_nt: TGTGCCAGCAGCTTATATAGAACAGATACGCAGTATTTT

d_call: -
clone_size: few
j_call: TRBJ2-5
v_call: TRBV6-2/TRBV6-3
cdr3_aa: CASSFPSVGHQETQYF
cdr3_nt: TGTGCCAGCAGTTTCCCCTCCGTGGGGCACCAAGAGACCCAGTACTTC

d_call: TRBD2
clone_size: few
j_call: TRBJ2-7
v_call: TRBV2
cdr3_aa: CASSEMGLAGGQPYEQYF
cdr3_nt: TGTGCCAGCAGTGAAATGGGCCTAGCGGGGGGTCAGCCCTACGAGCAGTACTTC

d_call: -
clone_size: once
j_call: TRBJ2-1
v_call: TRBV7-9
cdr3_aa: CASSLGSNEQFF
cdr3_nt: TGTGCCAGCAGTTTAGGTTCTAATGAGCAGTTCTTC

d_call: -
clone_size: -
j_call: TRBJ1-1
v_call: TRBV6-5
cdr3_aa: CASSSAGRDTEAFF
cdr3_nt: TGTGCCAGCAGTTCGGCAGGGAGGGACACTGAAGCTTTCTTT